This TCR beta chain was obtained from a study of shared clonotypes between healthy human individuals. Whole-study findings and limits: Among four donors, 4.5% to 5.5% of naive CD4 clonotypes were found in common.

In regard to this clone: Its antigen remains unknown.

None of the donors, who were healthy HIV-negative adults, had recently had acute infections or vaccinations. In the CD4+ fraction, cells were divided into CD45RA+ naive and CD45RA-negative memory subsets. Every subset had its genomic DNA shared out evenly among several immunoSEQ plates. Clones were sequenced by immunoSEQ multiplex PCR, and TCRdb holds only the in-frame ones, with some missing. The sample contains about 2.4 million clones, 80% to 95% of which appear only once. Looked up from germline, CDR1 is MGHDK and CDR2 is SYGVNS. CDR3 length: 17 residues. Trimming at V came to 3 bases and at J to 8 bases, leaving 9 bases not matched to a gene.

The sequenced sample was naive CD4+ T cells from PBMCs. Subset noted: CD45RA+ positively selected. The chain has TRBV25-1 and TRBJ2-1, with 14 positions matching TRBD2. This TCR derives from a man in his late teens or twenties in good health. Some clones in this sample may be carry-over from other donors' samples. The CDR3 loop is CASSDLGTSGSQDEQFF. The CDR3 nucleotides read TGTGCCAGCAGTGACCTAGGGACTAGCGGGAGCCAGGATGAGCAGTTCTTC.